These 27 T cell receptor beta chains originate from one sample sequenced in a study of T cells after yellow fever vaccination. TCRdb recomputed calls from the 5' RACE reads with MiXCR, one row per CDR3 protein. In the table there are 400,000 or so distinct CDR3 sequences, around 20% of which are singletons. The sample in question was PBMCs, obtained before the yellow fever booster vaccination. The receptors come from a man aged 18 to 29 who received the YFV17D yellow fever vaccine.

As regards this clonotype: A read error may be the cause here, since a much bigger clone is one base away. The chain uses TRBV7-2 and TRBJ1-1; 9 positions agree with TRBD1. The ends lost 0 bases at V and 5 bases at J; junction bases unmatched: 4. Germline CDR1 and CDR2: SGHTA and FQGNSA. The length of the CDR3 is 15 residues. CDR3 loop: CASSLAGTGKTEAFF. The DNA for the CDR3 is TGTGCCAGCAGCTTAGCCGGGACAGGGAAGACTGAAGCTTTCTTT.

The rearrangement uses TRBV18 and TRBJ1-5; D gene ambiguous. CDR1 is KGHSH and CDR2 is LQKENI in the germline V gene. Between the trimmed V and J ends, which lost 4 bases and 2 bases, there was a span of 6 bases. CDR3 length: 13 amino acids. The CDR3 reads CASSQAGNQPQHF. CDR3 coding DNA: TGTGCCAGCTCACAGGCAGGCAATCAGCCCCAGCATTTT. Based on the CDR3 plus reference TRBV18 and TRBJ1-5, the full variable domain is NAGVMQNPRHLVRRRGQEARLRCSPMKGHSHVYWYRQLPEEGLKFMVYLQKENIIDESGMPKERFSAEFPKEGPSILRIQQVVRGDSAAYFCASSQAGNQPQHFGDGTRLSIL.

The table lists this clonotype with a few counts. This chain joins TRBV6-2 or TRBV6-3 and TRBJ2-3; D is unclear. The CDR3 has 10 residues. V was cut by 7 bases and J by 8 bases, with 7 bases left in between. The germline gives CDR1 MNHEY, CDR2 SVGEGT. The CDR3 here is CASMGGTQYF. In DNA form, the CDR3 reads TGTGCCAGCATGGGCGGTACGCAGTATTTT.

This clonotype has just a few counts. This chain uses TRBV7-2 with TRBJ2-3, with 7 nucleotides matching TRBD2. CDR3 size: 14 residues. The germline CDR1 and CDR2 sequences are SGHTA and FQGNSA. The trim removed 2 bases at V and 5 bases at J, leaving 4 bases unmatched. Written as DNA, the CDR3 is TGTGCCAGCAGCTTACGGGGGGTGAAAGATACGCAGTATTTT. Amino acid sequence: CASSLRGVKDTQYF.

There are a few counts of this clonotype. The chain has TRBV20-1 and TRBJ2-5; D remains unclear. The CDR3 has 13 residues. Germline-derived CDR1 and CDR2 are DFQATT and SNEGSKA (reference sequence). V dropped 5 bases and J dropped 2 bases, with 12 bases sitting between them. The CDR3 spells CSAPRQTQETQYF. CDR3 nucleotide sequence: TGCAGTGCTCCGCGTCAGACTCAAGAGACCCAGTACTTC.

The chain links TRBV7-2 to TRBJ1-6; D not certain. The CDR3 loop spans 13 amino acids. The V end lost 7 bases, the J end lost 10 bases, and 14 bases lay between the germline ends. Per the germline V gene, CDR1 is SGHTA and CDR2 is FQGNSA. CDR3 protein: CASTPLAGSPLHF. The CDR3 DNA reads as TGTGCCAGCACCCCCCTGGCGGGGTCACCCCTCCACTTT. The whole variable domain, remainder taken from reference TRBV7-2 and TRBJ1-6, is GAGVSQSPSNKVTEKGKDVELRCDPISGHTALYWYRQSLGQGLEFLIYFQGNSAPDKSGLPSDRFSAERTGGSVSTLTIQRTQQEDSAVYLCASTPLAGSPLHFGNGTRLTVT.

The chain joins TRBV6-6 to TRBJ1-6; tentatively, D is TRBD1 (5 bases). V was pared by 2 bases and J by 8 bases, with 25 bases between. The CDR3 runs 19 residues. Germline V gene sequence: CDR1 MNHNY, CDR2 SVGAGI (reference sequence). The CDR3 spells CASSYAPRVGGPWYSPLHF. The CDR3 region has the DNA TGTGCCAGCAGTTACGCTCCTAGGGTTGGGGGTCCCTGGTATTCACCCCTCCACTTT.

This chain connects TRBV12-3 or TRBV12-4 to TRBJ2-3; weak D call: TRBD1 (6 bases). The CDR3 sequence is 14 residues long. V was clipped by 3 bases and J by 6 bases, with 13 bases between them. CDR3 sequence reads: CASSFGGPADTQYF. The CDR3 DNA sequence: TGTGCCAGCAGTTTTGGGGGCCCAGCGGATACGCAGTATTTT.

In its sample, this clonotype was seen many times. V usage is TRBV7-2 and J usage is TRBJ1-1, with TRBD1 identical over 7 bases. The CDR3 has 12 residues. V dropped 1 base and J dropped 11; count of bases not matched to a gene: 4. Germline V gene lookup returns CDR1 SGHTA and CDR2 FQGNSA. CDR3 in amino acids: CASSLGPQGAFF. The CDR3 DNA reads TGTGCCAGCAGCTTAGGCCCACAGGGGGCTTTCTTT. Together with reference TRBV7-2 and TRBJ1-1, the CDR3 gives the full variable domain: GAGVSQSPSNKVTEKGKDVELRCDPISGHTALYWYRQSLGQGLEFLIYFQGNSAPDKSGLPSDRFSAERTGGSVSTLTIQRTQQEDSAVYLCASSLGPQGAFFGQGTRLTVV.

This clonotype showed up just a few times. The genes are TRBV2 and TRBJ2-7; the match to TRBD1 covers 8 bases. The ends lost 7 bases at V and 3 bases at J; junction bases unmatched: 5. Germline values: CDR1 SNHLY, CDR2 FYNNEI. CDR3 length: 13 amino acids. CDR3 in amino acids: CASKRGQVYEQYV. The DNA for the CDR3 is TGTGCCAGCAAGAGGGGACAGGTCTACGAGCAGTACGTC.

The chain couples TRBV5-1 to TRBJ1-1; TRBD1 matches 8 bases. This CDR3 contains 13 residues. Per germline, CDR1 SGHRS and CDR2 YFSETQ. Trimming at V came to 7 bases and at J to 3 bases, leaving 5 bases not matched to a gene. The CDR3 loop reads CASAGGIHTEAFF. CDR3 bases: TGCGCCAGCGCAGGGGGCATACACACTGAAGCTTTCTTT.

This clonotype was recorded at least ten times. The chain carries TRBV12-3 or TRBV12-4 and TRBJ1-1, with TRBD1 identical over 8 bases. V shed 6 bases, J shed 0 bases, and the junction held 6 bases outside the gene matches. The CDR3 consists of 15 residues. The CDR3 is CASSSGQGMNTEAFF. CDR3 bases: TGTGCCAGCAGCAGTGGACAGGGAATGAACACTGAAGCTTTCTTT.

This clonotype turned up a few times. The chain links TRBV6-1 to TRBJ2-3; tentatively, D is TRBD2 (5 bases). The CDR3 totals 18 residues. Germline CDR1 is MNHNS and CDR2 is SASEGT. With 0 bases removed from V and 1 base from J, the gap between germline ends came to 17 bases. The CDR3 sequence is CASSEALIGGHRTDTQYF. CDR3 DNA: TGTGCCAGCAGTGAAGCCCTGATAGGAGGTCATCGCACAGATACGCAGTATTTT.

The chain couples TRBV4-1 to TRBJ2-4, with D perhaps matching TRBD1 or TRBD2 (5 bases each). V dropped 2 bases and J dropped 7 bases, with 15 bases sitting between them. This CDR3 is built from 15 residues. Germline CDR1 reads MGHRA; CDR2 reads YSYEKL. The DNA for the CDR3 is TGCGCCAGCAGCCAACCCGGGACCTCACGGAACATTCAGTACTTC. Translating it yields CASSQPGTSRNIQYF.

This clonotype appeared a few times. CDR3 nucleotide sequence: TGTGCCATCAGTGAGACCGACAGGGGCGCCAACACCGGGGAGCTGTTTTTT. Amino acids: CAISETDRGANTGELFF. The chain combines TRBV10-3 with TRBJ2-2; TRBD1 matches 8 bases. CDR3 length: 17 amino acids. Germline lookup yields CDR1 ENHRY and CDR2 SYGVKD. The V and J ends lost 2 bases and 2 bases, in that order; junction bases with no gene match: 7.

This clonotype appeared a few times. The chain couples TRBV5-1 to TRBJ2-3; D is ambiguous. Germline values: CDR1 SGHRS, CDR2 YFSETQ. This CDR3 spans 15 amino acids. The ends were cut back, 0 bases at V and 0 bases at J, with 8 bases in the middle. Here the CDR3 reads CASSLAAQSTDTQYF. The CDR3 nucleotides read TGCGCCAGCAGCTTGGCCGCCCAGAGCACAGATACGCAGTATTTT. Complete variable domain (other parts from reference TRBV5-1 and TRBJ2-3): KAGVTQTPRYLIKTRGQQVTLSCSPISGHRSVSWYQQTPGQGLQFLFEYFSETQRNKGNFPGRFSGRQFSNSRSEMNVSTLELGDSALYLCASSLAAQSTDTQYFGPGTRLTVL.

V is TRBV28 and J is TRBJ2-5, with TRBD2 matching 8 bases. Germline V gives CDR1 MDHEN, CDR2 SYDVKM. Trimming removed 10 bases from V and 7 bases from J; junction bases left unmatched: 5. The CDR3 loop spans 11 amino acids. The CDR3 nucleotides read TGTGCCACCGACGGGGGGGCGACCCAGTACTTC. Amino acids: CATDGGATQYF. Based on the CDR3 plus reference TRBV28 and TRBJ2-5, the full variable domain is DVKVTQSSRYLVKRTGEKVFLECVQDMDHENMFWYRQDPGLGLRLIYFSYDVKMKEKGDIPEGYSVSREKKERFSLILESASTNQTSMYLCATDGGATQYFGPGTRLLVL.

The chain combines TRBV11-2 with TRBJ2-3; 15 bases align to TRBD2. CDR1 and CDR2 from the germline V gene are SGHAT and FQNNGV. The length of the CDR3 is 16 residues. The V and J ends lost 3 bases and 4 bases, in that order; junction bases with no gene match: 2. CDR3 residues: CASSFGTSGGSDTQYF. CDR3 DNA: TGTGCCAGCAGCTTTGGGACTAGCGGGGGGTCAGATACGCAGTATTTT.

The CDR3 spells CASSKNSVGENTIYF. CDR3 nucleotide sequence: TGTGCCAGCAGCAAAAACAGCGTGGGGGAAAACACCATATATTTT. This rearrangement joins TRBV21-1 to TRBJ1-3; the listed D gene, TRBD1, was not tested against the DNA. TRBV21-1 has pseudogene status. The CDR3 runs to 15 residues.

V usage is TRBV12-3 or TRBV12-4 and J usage is TRBJ2-1, with 11 bases aligning to TRBD2. The CDR3 has 21 amino acids. The trim removed 5 bases at V and 4 bases at J, leaving 22 bases unmatched. CDR3 residues: CASSLRDYSGGAALKYNEQFF. CDR3 nucleotide sequence: TGTGCCAGCAGTCTAAGAGATTATAGCGGGGGGGCCGCCTTAAAATACAATGAGCAGTTCTTC.

V usage is TRBV18 and J usage is TRBJ2-1; D might be TRBD1 or TRBD2, each matching 5 bases. The germline gives CDR1 KGHSH, CDR2 LQKENI. V shed 4 bases and J shed 5 bases, with 9 bases lying between them. The CDR3 contains 13 residues. This chain's CDR3 is CASSHGTHNEQFF. For the CDR3, the DNA is TGTGCCAGCTCACATGGGACCCACAATGAGCAGTTCTTC.

A few counts support this clonotype. This chain joins TRBV10-3 and TRBJ1-2; D possibly corresponds to TRBD1 (5 bases). Between the trimmed V and J ends, which lost 8 bases and 8 bases, there was a span of 15 bases. CDR1 is ENHRY and CDR2 is SYGVKD in the germline V gene. The CDR3 contains 12 residues. CDR3 nucleotides: TGTGCCATCGGCCGGGCGGGGGTCGGCTACACCTTC. Encoded protein: CAIGRAGVGYTF.

The chain combines TRBV20-1 with TRBJ2-1, with 10 nucleotides matching TRBD2. From germline, CDR1 is DFQATT and CDR2 SNEGSKA (reference sequence). The junction had 13 bases not matched to a gene; V was cut back by 5 bases and J by 6 bases. The CDR3 totals 16 residues. CDR3 amino acids: CSALTPWTSGANEQFF. The DNA for the CDR3 is TGCAGTGCTCTCACACCCTGGACTAGCGGAGCCAATGAGCAGTTCTTC.

This clonotype has a handful of counts. CDR3 bases: TGCAGTGCTAGTGGCCAGAATAATGAAAAACTGTTTTTT. Its translation is CSASGQNNEKLFF. The chain couples TRBV20-1 to TRBJ1-4, with D uncertain. The germline V gene encodes CDR1 DFQATT and CDR2 SNEGSKA (reference sequence). V was trimmed by 3 bases and J by 4 bases, leaving 9 bases between them. The CDR3 contains 13 residues.

This clonotype is a singleton in its sample. The chain joins TRBV5-4 to TRBJ1-2, with TRBD1 matching 7 bases. This CDR3 region has 12 residues. J was trimmed by 8 bases and V by 4 bases; bases with no gene match: 5. Germline CDR1 is SGHNT and CDR2 is YYREEE (reference sequence). CDR3 sequence: CASSKGAGGYTF. The CDR3 nucleotides are TGTGCCAGCAGCAAGGGGGCGGGCGGCTACACCTTC.

A single count supports this clonotype. This sequence joins TRBV10-3 and TRBJ2-1; 12 bases match TRBD2. V shed 6 bases and J 8 bases; nucleotides not matched to a gene: 11. Per germline, CDR1 ENHRY and CDR2 SYGVKD. The CDR3 spans 16 residues. Here the CDR3 DNA reads TGTGCCATCAGAGGGACTAGCGGGCTCCCTGGAGATGAGCAGTTCTTC. The encoded protein is CAIRGTSGLPGDEQFF.

This clonotype was found a few times. The rearrangement joins TRBV20-1 to TRBJ1-5, with a possible D match to TRBD1 (5 bases). V lost 0 bases to trimming and J lost 5 bases, with 11 bases between them. The CDR3 loop spans 14 amino acids. Germline CDR1 DFQATT, CDR2 SNEGSKA (reference sequence). The DNA for the CDR3 is TGCAGTGCTAGAGACCCAGGGAAGGATCAGCCCCAGCATTTT. The encoded protein is CSARDPGKDQPQHF.